The rows below give T cell receptor beta chains drawn from one sample of a study of CD8+ T cells in alopecia areata. Sequencing used immunoSEQ multiplex PCR; TCRdb keeps in-frame clones, though not all of them. The data contain fewer than 40,000 clones, less than 70% of them seen just once; the ten biggest clones take up under 50%. The sequencing input was NKG2D-high CD8+ T cells sorted from blood. The receptor set was obtained from a human donor with alopecia areata. The CDR3 runs from the conserved cysteine through the conserved F or W. Each record gives: D gene, V gene, clone size, J gene, CDR3 protein, CDR3 DNA. D genes are given only for firm matches. Some rows mark clone size as missing; the rest say once, few, many or name a class of expanded clone.

TRBD1	TRBV9	-	TRBJ1-4	CASGRQGPNEKLFF	TGTGCCAGCGGGCGACAGGGCCCGAATGAAAAACTGTTTTTT
TRBD2	TRBV7-3	-	TRBJ2-3	CASSSGLGVDTQYF	TGTGCCAGCAGCTCCGGACTAGGGGTAGATACGCAGTATTTT
TRBD1	TRBV29-1	once	TRBJ1-2	CSVEEPDRRNYGYTF	TGCAGCGTTGAAGAACCGGACAGGAGAAACTATGGCTACACCTTC
-	TRBV2	few	TRBJ1-2	CASSEVLRAANYGYTF	TGTGCCAGCAGTGAAGTCCTCCGGGCAGCTAACTATGGCTACACCTTC
TRBD1	TRBV7-9	-	TRBJ2-7	CASSSQGALGEQYF	TGTGCCAGCAGCTCTCAGGGGGCGCTTGGCGAGCAGTACTTC
TRBD1	TRBV27	-	TRBJ2-1	CASSSRDRAYSYNEQFF	TGTGCCAGCAGTTCCCGGGACAGGGCCTACTCCTACAATGAGCAGTTCTTC
-	TRBV9	-	TRBJ2-1	CASSAPSRETYNEQFF	TGTGCCAGCAGCGCGCCCTCGAGAGAGACCTACAATGAGCAGTTCTTC
-	TRBV13	-	TRBJ1-1	CASSSALNTEAFF	TGTGCCAGCAGCTCAGCACTGAACACTGAAGCTTTCTTT
-	TRBV29-1	-	TRBJ2-7	CSVEEDNYEQYF	TGCAGCGTTGAGGAGGACAACTACGAGCAGTACTTC
TRBD1	TRBV27	-	TRBJ2-7	CASSPDRAGYEQYF	TGTGCCAGCAGTCCGGACAGGGCCGGCTACGAGCAGTACTTC
TRBD1	TRBV25-1	-	TRBJ2-5	CASSATGGETQYF	TGTGCCAGCAGTGCGACAGGGGGAGAGACCCAGTACTTC
-	TRBV29-1	few	TRBJ2-5	CSVWGRETQYF	TGCAGCGTTTGGGGGCGGGAGACCCAGTACTTC
TRBD2	TRBV13	-	TRBJ2-7	CASTVGGEPEQYF	TGTGCCAGCACCGTCGGGGGGGAGCCCGAGCAGTACTTC
TRBD1	TRBV27	-	TRBJ2-7	CASSLRDRSSYEQYF	TGTGCCAGCAGTTTACGGGACAGGTCCTCCTACGAGCAGTACTTC
-	TRBV5-6	-	TRBJ1-2	CASSSSGSLNYGYTF	TGTGCCAGCAGCTCATCAGGCAGTCTTAACTATGGCTACACCTTC
TRBD2	TRBV29-1	-	TRBJ2-1	CSVEAGGNLYNEQFF	TGCAGCGTTGAGGCGGGGGGGAACCTTTACAATGAGCAGTTCTTC
TRBD1	TRBV4-1	-	TRBJ2-7	CASSQDRGQAWYF	TGCGCCAGCAGCCAGGACAGGGGACAGGCGTGGTACTTC
TRBD1	TRBV18	-	TRBJ2-7	CASSSSHRGHEQYF	TGTGCCAGCTCTTCGTCCCACAGGGGCCACGAGCAGTACTTC
-	TRBV19	few	TRBJ1-4	CASSAYATNEKLFF	TGTGCCAGTAGCGCGTATGCAACTAATGAAAAACTGTTTTTT
-	TRBV4-2	few	TRBJ1-3	CASSPQGFGNTIYF	TGTGCCAGCAGCCCCCAGGGTTTCGGAAACACCATATATTTT
-	TRBV28	-	TRBJ2-1	CASSLGTEQFF	TGTGCCAGCAGTTTAGGGACTGAGCAGTTCTTC
-	TRBV5-5	-	TRBJ2-7	CASSSLVGDEQYF	TGTGCCAGCAGCTCCCTCGTCGGGGACGAGCAGTACTTC
-	TRBV7-9	-	TRBJ2-7	CASSPSGNRDYEQYF	TGTGCCAGCAGCCCCTCGGGTAACAGGGATTACGAGCAGTACTTC
-	TRBV27	once	TRBJ2-1	CASISGWTVSSYNEQFF	TGTGCCAGCATTTCCGGGTGGACAGTTAGCTCCTACAATGAGCAGTTCTTC
-	TRBV5-1	-	TRBJ1-3	CASSLDRRNTIYF	TGCGCCAGCAGCTTGGACAGACGAAACACCATATATTTT
TRBD2	TRBV7-8	-	TRBJ2-1	CASSSRLAGDNEQFF	TGTGCCAGCAGCTCCCGACTAGCGGGAGACAATGAGCAGTTCTTC
TRBD2	TRBV5-1	-	TRBJ2-3	CASSLEASGNTDTQYF	TGCGCCAGCAGCTTGGAAGCTAGCGGGAACACAGATACGCAGTATTTT
-	TRBV5-1	few	TRBJ1-1	CASSLEFEVLGTEAFF	TGCGCCAGCAGCTTGGAATTTGAGGTGCTGGGCACTGAAGCTTTCTTT
-	TRBV7-9	-	TRBJ2-7	CASSFRDTYEQYF	TGTGCCAGCAGCTTCCGAGATACCTACGAGCAGTACTTC
-	TRBV4-3	-	TRBJ2-1	CASSQKKGGFREFF	TGCGCCAGCAGCCAAAAAAAGGGGGGCTTTAGGGAGTTCTTC